The present entry profiles one T cell receptor beta chain with its context. Repertoires were generated with immunoSEQ multiplex PCR, while TCRdb's copy carries only in-frame clones and drops some. The table records approximately 2,500 clones, roughly two fifths of them present only once. The entry originates in a study of CXCR4 blockade with PD-1 therapy in pancreatic cancer. V lost 5 bases and J lost 0, with 11 bases in between. From germline, CDR1 is SGDLS and CDR2 YYNGEE. This CDR3 contains 14 residues. The V call is TRBV9, the J call TRBJ1-1; D is unresolved. The receptor comes from a human donor with pancreatic ductal adenocarcinoma. The specimen was tumor tissue. The CDR3 sequence is CASSDGFMNTEAFF. The CDR3 bases are TGTGCCAGCAGTGACGGATTCATGAACACTGAAGCTTTCTTT.